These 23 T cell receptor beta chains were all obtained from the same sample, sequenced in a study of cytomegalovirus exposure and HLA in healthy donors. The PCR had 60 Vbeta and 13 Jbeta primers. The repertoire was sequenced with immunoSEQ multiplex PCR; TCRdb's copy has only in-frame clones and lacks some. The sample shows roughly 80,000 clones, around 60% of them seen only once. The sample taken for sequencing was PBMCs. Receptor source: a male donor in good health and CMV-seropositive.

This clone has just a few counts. As DNA, the CDR3 is TGTGCCAGCAGCCAAGAAACAGCGGTTAACACCGGGGAGCTGTTTTTT. Protein: CASSQETAVNTGELFF. The gene calls are TRBV14 and TRBJ2-2, with D possibly TRBD2 on 5 matching bases. The V end lost 0 bases, the J end lost 2 bases, and 10 bases lay between the germline ends. The CDR3 has 16 amino acids. Germline V lookup: CDR1 SGHDN, CDR2 FVKESK.

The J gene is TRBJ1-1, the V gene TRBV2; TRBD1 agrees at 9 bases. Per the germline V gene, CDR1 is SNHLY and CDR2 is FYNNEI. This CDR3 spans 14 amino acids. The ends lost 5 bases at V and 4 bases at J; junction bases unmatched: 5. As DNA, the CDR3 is TGTGCCAGCAGTTTCCGGGGACAGGGCACTGAAGCTTTCTTT. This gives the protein CASSFRGQGTEAFF.

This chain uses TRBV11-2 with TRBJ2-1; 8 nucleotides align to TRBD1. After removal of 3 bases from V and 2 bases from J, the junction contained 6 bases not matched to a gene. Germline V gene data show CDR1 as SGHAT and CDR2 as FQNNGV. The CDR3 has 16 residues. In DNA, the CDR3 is TGTGCCAGCAGCTTGGCCGGGACAGGACCCTACAATGAGCAGTTCTTC. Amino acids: CASSLAGTGPYNEQFF.

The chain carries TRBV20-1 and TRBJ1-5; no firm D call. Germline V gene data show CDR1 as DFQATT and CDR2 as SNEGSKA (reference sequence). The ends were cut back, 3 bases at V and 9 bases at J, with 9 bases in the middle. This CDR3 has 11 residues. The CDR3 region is CSASSGGPQHF. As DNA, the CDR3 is TGCAGTGCTAGTTCTGGAGGGCCCCAGCATTTT.

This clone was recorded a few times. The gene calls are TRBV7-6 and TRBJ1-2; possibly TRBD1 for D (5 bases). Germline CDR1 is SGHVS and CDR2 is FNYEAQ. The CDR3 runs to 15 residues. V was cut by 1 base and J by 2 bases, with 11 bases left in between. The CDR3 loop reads CASSLGTTGNYGYTF. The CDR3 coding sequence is TGTGCCAGCAGCTTAGGGACAACAGGAAACTATGGCTACACCTTC.

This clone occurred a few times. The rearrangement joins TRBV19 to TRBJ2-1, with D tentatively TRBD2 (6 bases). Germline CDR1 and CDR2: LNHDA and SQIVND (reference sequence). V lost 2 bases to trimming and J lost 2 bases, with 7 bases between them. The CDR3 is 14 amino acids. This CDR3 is CASSITGAYNEQFF. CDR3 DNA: TGTGCCAGTAGTATAACGGGGGCCTACAATGAGCAGTTCTTC.

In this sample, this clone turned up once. CDR3 nucleotides: TGTGCCAGCTCACCGGCGACAGGACGCTTATCTGGTGAAAAACTGTTTTTT. It codes for CASSPATGRLSGEKLFF. The rearrangement joins TRBV18 to TRBJ1-4; tentative D call: TRBD1 (6 bases). Germline assignment: CDR1 KGHSH and CDR2 LQKENI. This CDR3 comprises 17 residues. Trimming removed 3 bases at V and 7 bases at J, with 21 bases between. The full variable domain, rest sourced from reference TRBV18 and TRBJ1-4, is NAGVMQNPRHLVRRRGQEARLRCSPMKGHSHVYWYRQLPEEGLKFMVYLQKENIIDESGMPKERFSAEFPKEGPSILRIQQVVRGDSAAYFCASSPATGRLSGEKLFFGSGTQLSVL.

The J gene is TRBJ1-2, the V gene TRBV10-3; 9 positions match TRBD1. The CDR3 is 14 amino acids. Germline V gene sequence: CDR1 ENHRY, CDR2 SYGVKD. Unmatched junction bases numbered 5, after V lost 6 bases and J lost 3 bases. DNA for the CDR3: TGTGCCATCAGGAGGGACAGGGAAGACTATGGCTACACCTTC. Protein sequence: CAIRRDREDYGYTF.

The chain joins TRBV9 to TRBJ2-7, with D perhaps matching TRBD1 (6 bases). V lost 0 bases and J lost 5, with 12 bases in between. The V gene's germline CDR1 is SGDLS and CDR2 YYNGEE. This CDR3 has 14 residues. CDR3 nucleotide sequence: TGTGCCAGCAGCGTAGCAGGGGCGACCCACGAGCAGTACTTC. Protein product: CASSVAGATHEQYF.

This CDR3 is CASRTRLGGSYEQYF. CDR3 DNA sequence: TGTGCCAGCAGAACGAGACTAGGTGGTTCCTACGAGCAGTACTTC. This rearrangement joins TRBV6-5 to TRBJ2-7; D perhaps matches TRBD2 (6 bases). The CDR3 is 15 residues long. Deletions cut 6 bases from V and 1 base from J, with 16 bases between. Looked up from germline, CDR1 is MNHEY and CDR2 is SVGAGI.

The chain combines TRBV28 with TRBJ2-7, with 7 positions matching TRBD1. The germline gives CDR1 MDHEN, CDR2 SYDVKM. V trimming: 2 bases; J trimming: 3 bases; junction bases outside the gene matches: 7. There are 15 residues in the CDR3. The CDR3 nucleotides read TGTGCCAGCAGTTTAGAGGGGGCTAGATTCTACGAGCAGTACTTC. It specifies CASSLEGARFYEQYF. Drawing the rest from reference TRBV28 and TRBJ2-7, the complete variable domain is DVKVTQSSRYLVKRTGEKVFLECVQDMDHENMFWYRQDPGLGLRLIYFSYDVKMKEKGDIPEGYSVSREKKERFSLILESASTNQTSMYLCASSLEGARFYEQYFGPGTRLTVT.

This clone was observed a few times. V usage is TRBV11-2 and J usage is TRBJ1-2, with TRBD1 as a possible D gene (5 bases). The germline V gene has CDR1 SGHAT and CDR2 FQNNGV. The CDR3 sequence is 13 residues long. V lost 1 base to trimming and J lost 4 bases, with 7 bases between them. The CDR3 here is CASSLAGPYGYTF. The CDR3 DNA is TGTGCCAGCAGCTTAGCAGGGCCCTATGGCTACACCTTC.

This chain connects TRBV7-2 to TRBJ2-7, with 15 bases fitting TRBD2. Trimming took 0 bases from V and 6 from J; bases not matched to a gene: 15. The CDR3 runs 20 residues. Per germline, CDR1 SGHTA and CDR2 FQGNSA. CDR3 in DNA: TGTGCCAGCAGCTTAGCAGGGGCCCCGGGACTAGCGGGAGGCGCAACCGAGCAGTACTTC. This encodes CASSLAGAPGLAGGATEQYF.

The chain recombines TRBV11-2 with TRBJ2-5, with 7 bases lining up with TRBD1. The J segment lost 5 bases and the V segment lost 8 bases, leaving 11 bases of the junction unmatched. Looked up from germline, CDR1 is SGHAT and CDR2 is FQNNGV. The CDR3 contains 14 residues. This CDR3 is CASARGGAGETQYF. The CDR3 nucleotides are TGTGCCAGCGCCCGAGGGGGCGCCGGGGAGACCCAGTACTTC. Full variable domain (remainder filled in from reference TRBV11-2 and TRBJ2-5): EAGVAQSPRYKIIEKRQSVAFWCNPISGHATLYWYQQILGQGPKLLIQFQNNGVVDDSQLPKDRFSAERLKGVDSTLKIQPAKLEDSAVYLCASARGGAGETQYFGPGTRLLVL.

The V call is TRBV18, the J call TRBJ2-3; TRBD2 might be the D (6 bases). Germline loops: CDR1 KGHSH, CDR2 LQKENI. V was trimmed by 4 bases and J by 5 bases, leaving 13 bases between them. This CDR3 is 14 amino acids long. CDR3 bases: TGTGCCAGCTCACGGAGGAGGGGTGGAGATACGCAGTATTTT. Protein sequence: CASSRRRGGDTQYF.

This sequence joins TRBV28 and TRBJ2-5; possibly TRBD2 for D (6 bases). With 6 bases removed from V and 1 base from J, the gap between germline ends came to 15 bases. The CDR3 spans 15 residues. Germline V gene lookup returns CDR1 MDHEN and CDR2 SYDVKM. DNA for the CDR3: TGTGCCAGCAGCCAAACGGGGGACTCCCAAGAGACCCAGTACTTC. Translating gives CASSQTGDSQETQYF.

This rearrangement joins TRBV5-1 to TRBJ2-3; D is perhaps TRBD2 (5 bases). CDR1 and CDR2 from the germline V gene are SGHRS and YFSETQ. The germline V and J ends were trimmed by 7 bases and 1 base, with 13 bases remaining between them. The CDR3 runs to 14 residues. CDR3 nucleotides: TGCGCCAGCTCCACCGGGGTGGGCACAGATACGCAGTATTTT. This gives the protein CASSTGVGTDTQYF. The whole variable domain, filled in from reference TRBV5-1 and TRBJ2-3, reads KAGVTQTPRYLIKTRGQQVTLSCSPISGHRSVSWYQQTPGQGLQFLFEYFSETQRNKGNFPGRFSGRQFSNSRSEMNVSTLELGDSALYLCASSTGVGTDTQYFGPGTRLTVL.

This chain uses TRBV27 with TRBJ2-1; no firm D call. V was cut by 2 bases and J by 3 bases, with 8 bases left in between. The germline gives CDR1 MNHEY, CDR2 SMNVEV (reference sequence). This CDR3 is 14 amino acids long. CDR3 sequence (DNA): TGTGCCAGCAGTTTACTCACGGGCTACAATGAGCAGTTCTTC. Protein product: CASSLLTGYNEQFF.

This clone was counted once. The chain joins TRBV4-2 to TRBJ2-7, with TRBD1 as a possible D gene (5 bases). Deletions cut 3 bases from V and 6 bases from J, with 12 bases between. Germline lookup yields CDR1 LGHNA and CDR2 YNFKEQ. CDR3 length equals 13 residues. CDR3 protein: CASSQDMVGEQYF. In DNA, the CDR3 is TGTGCCAGCAGCCAGGACATGGTTGGCGAGCAGTACTTC.

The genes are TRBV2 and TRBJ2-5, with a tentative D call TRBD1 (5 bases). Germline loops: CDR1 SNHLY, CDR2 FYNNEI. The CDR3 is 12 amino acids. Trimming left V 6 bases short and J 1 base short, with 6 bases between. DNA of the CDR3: TGTGCCAGCAGAACAGGCCAAGAGACCCAGTACTTC. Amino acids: CASRTGQETQYF.

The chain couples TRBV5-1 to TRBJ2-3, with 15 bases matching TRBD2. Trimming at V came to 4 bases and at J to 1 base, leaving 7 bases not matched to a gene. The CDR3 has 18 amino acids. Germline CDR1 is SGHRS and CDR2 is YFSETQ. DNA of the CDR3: TGCGCCAGCAGCACCCGGACTAGCGGGGGGGCGGGCACAGATACGCAGTATTTT. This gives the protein CASSTRTSGGAGTDTQYF.

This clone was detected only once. The CDR3 spells CASTGTGVQPQHF. DNA for the CDR3: TGTGCCAGCACCGGGACAGGGGTTCAGCCCCAGCATTTT. The chain couples TRBV2 to TRBJ1-5; 10 bases align to TRBD1. The CDR3 totals 13 residues. Germline V CDR1 and CDR2: SNHLY, FYNNEI. The junction had 3 bases not matched to a gene; V was cut back by 7 bases and J by 6 bases. Using reference TRBV2 and TRBJ1-5 for the parts outside the CDR3, the full variable domain is EPEVTQTPSHQVTQMGQEVILRCVPISNHLYFYWYRQILGQKVEFLVSFYNNEISEKSEIFDDQFSVERPDGSNFTLKIRSTKLEDSAMYFCASTGTGVQPQHFGDGTRLSIL.

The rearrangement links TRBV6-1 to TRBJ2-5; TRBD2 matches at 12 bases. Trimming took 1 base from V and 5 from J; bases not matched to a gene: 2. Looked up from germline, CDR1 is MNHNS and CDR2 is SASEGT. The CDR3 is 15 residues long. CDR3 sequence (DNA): TGTGCCAGCAGTGAAGGGACTAGCGGGGCGGAGACCCAGTACTTC. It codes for CASSEGTSGAETQYF.